These 21 T cell receptor beta chains were sequenced from one sample in a study of T-cell memory formation after mild COVID-19. TCRdb re-called the 5' RACE reads with MiXCR, one entry per CDR3 protein. The profile shows under 450,000 distinct CDR3 sequences, 23% of them singletons. The sequencing sample was made of PBMCs or a T cell subset sorted from them (not recorded which). The receptors shown here come from an adult woman who had mild COVID-19 (a few samples of this study predate the infection). Cell type and time point are not known.

In its sample, this clonotype was seen a few times. The chain has TRBV10-3 and TRBJ1-1; maybe TRBD1 (5 bases). From germline, CDR1 is ENHRY and CDR2 SYGVKD. There are 14 residues in the CDR3. V was cut by 0 bases and J by 6 bases, with 11 bases left in between. Here the CDR3 reads CAISESGGGAEAFF. The CDR3 nucleotides are TGTGCCATCAGTGAGTCCGGGGGAGGAGCTGAAGCTTTCTTT.

The chain couples TRBV5-1 to TRBJ2-1; the match to TRBD1 covers 8 bases. The CDR3 is 14 residues long. The J segment lost 8 bases and the V segment lost 2 bases, leaving 6 bases of the junction unmatched. Germline V gene data show CDR1 as SGHRS and CDR2 as YFSETQ. The CDR3 loop is CASSFQGARDEQFF. CDR3 DNA sequence: TGCGCCAGCAGCTTCCAGGGGGCTCGCGATGAGCAGTTCTTC.

The chain recombines TRBV10-2 with TRBJ1-1; TRBD1 is a possible D gene (5 bases). Trimming took off 3 bases at V and 1 base at J, with 12 bases between the two ends. Germline values: CDR1 WSHSY, CDR2 SAAADI. The CDR3 loop spans 15 amino acids. The CDR3 reads CASSDLGHWNTEAFF. CDR3 DNA: TGCGCCAGCAGTGATCTTGGACACTGGAACACTGAAGCTTTCTTT.

The V call is TRBV13, the J call TRBJ2-3, with 12 bases that match TRBD2. In germline, CDR1 is PRHDT, CDR2 FYEKMQ (reference sequence). V trimming: 5 bases; J trimming: 4 bases; junction bases outside the gene matches: 10. The CDR3 has 17 residues. Here the CDR3 reads CASSPDPTSGRPDTQYF. In nucleotides, the CDR3 is TGTGCCAGCAGCCCCGATCCAACTAGCGGGAGGCCAGATACGCAGTATTTT.

The V and J genes are TRBV7-9 and TRBJ2-7, with D possibly TRBD2 on 6 matching bases. Germline V gene lookup returns CDR1 SEHNR and CDR2 FQNEAQ (reference sequence). The CDR3 contains 12 residues. The V end lost 8 bases, the J end lost 3 bases, and 11 bases lay between the germline ends. CDR3 sequence reads: CASEGLLYEQYF. CDR3 DNA sequence: TGTGCCAGCGAGGGACTTCTCTACGAGCAGTACTTC.

The chain couples TRBV11-1 to TRBJ2-7, with 9 bases matching TRBD1. The germline CDR1 and CDR2 sequences are SGHAT and FQDESV (reference sequence). This CDR3 is 14 amino acids long. J gave up 5 bases and V 4 bases, and 6 bases lay outside the gene matches. CDR3 coding DNA: TGTGCCAGCAGCTCCATGGACAGGGGTGACGAGCAGTACTTC. Protein: CASSSMDRGDEQYF.

This clonotype has just a few counts. CDR3 sequence reads: CASSLGSAAPLYQYF. CDR3 coding DNA: TGCGCCAGCAGCTTGGGATCGGCGGCGCCTTTGTACCAGTACTTC. J is TRBJ2-5 and V is TRBV5-1; D is ambiguous. Germline V gene sequence: CDR1 SGHRS, CDR2 YFSETQ. V lost 0 bases and J lost 10, with 19 bases in between. CDR3 length: 15 amino acids.

The chain has TRBV7-9 and TRBJ2-1, with 10 bases aligning to TRBD2. Germline values: CDR1 SEHNR, CDR2 FQNEAQ (reference sequence). The CDR3 length is 15 residues. The J segment lost 13 bases and the V segment lost 5 bases, leaving 14 bases of the junction unmatched. The CDR3: CASSRGGASGSRQFF. Here the CDR3 DNA reads TGTGCCAGCAGCCGAGGGGGGGCTAGCGGGAGTCGCCAGTTCTTC.

This clonotype showed up many times. The rearrangement links TRBV12-3 or TRBV12-4 to TRBJ2-7; tentatively, D is TRBD2 (6 bases). V lost 6 bases, J lost 4 bases, and 10 bases lay in between. CDR3 length equals 12 residues. Here the CDR3 reads CASSQGGYEQYF. Written as DNA, the CDR3 is TGTGCCAGCAGCCAGGGAGGATACGAGCAGTACTTC.

This clonotype showed up just a few times. V usage is TRBV5-1 and J usage is TRBJ2-1; 10 bases align to TRBD2. In germline, CDR1 is SGHRS, CDR2 YFSETQ. V shed 5 bases and J 3 bases; nucleotides not matched to a gene: 5. The CDR3 totals 15 residues. The CDR3 loop is CASRIAGGYYNEQFF. The CDR3 DNA sequence: TGCGCCAGCAGAATAGCGGGAGGATACTACAATGAGCAGTTCTTC.

This sequence joins TRBV5-1 and TRBJ2-5; D ambiguous. Germline CDR1 is SGHRS and CDR2 is YFSETQ. With 4 bases removed from V and 0 bases from J, the gap between germline ends came to 4 bases. This CDR3 comprises 12 residues. The CDR3 sequence is CASSGNQETQYF. CDR3 DNA: TGCGCCAGCAGCGGAAACCAAGAGACCCAGTACTTC.

The chain is built from TRBV6-6 and TRBJ1-2; 7 bases map to TRBD1. Germline V gene sequence: CDR1 MNHNY, CDR2 SVGAGI (reference sequence). The CDR3 extends over 15 amino acids. Trimming cost V 4 bases and J 2 bases; bases outside gene matches: 7. The CDR3 region is CASSSTGTVNYGYTF. CDR3 sequence (DNA): TGTGCCAGCAGTTCGACCGGGACAGTGAACTATGGCTACACCTTC.

This clonotype was counted ten times or more. This chain joins TRBV5-1 and TRBJ1-2; 7 positions match TRBD1. V shed 4 bases, J shed 3 bases, and the junction held 9 bases outside the gene matches. This CDR3 spans 15 amino acids. Germline lookup yields CDR1 SGHRS and CDR2 YFSETQ. In nucleotides, the CDR3 is TGCGCCAGCAGCGAAACAGGGGCGGTGGACTATGGCTACACCTTC. It translates to CASSETGAVDYGYTF.

The chain uses TRBV6-2 or TRBV6-3 and TRBJ1-6, with 10 bases matching TRBD1. The CDR3 contains 15 residues. Germline V gene lookup returns CDR1 MNHEY and CDR2 SVGEGT. V was pared by 5 bases and J by 11 bases, with 9 bases of the junction left unmatched. The CDR3 sequence: CASSARGTGAAPLHF. The CDR3 DNA sequence: TGTGCCAGCAGTGCTCGGGGGACAGGGGCGGCACCCCTCCACTTT.

The chain has TRBV18 and TRBJ2-7; 8 bases match TRBD1. V was clipped by 3 bases and J by 2 bases; unmatched bases: 6. Germline V CDR1 and CDR2: KGHSH, LQKENI. There are 15 residues in the CDR3. The CDR3 loop is CASSPTGAPTYEQYF. In DNA, the CDR3 is TGTGCCAGCTCACCGACAGGGGCCCCCACCTACGAGCAGTACTTC. Filled out from reference TRBV18 and TRBJ2-7, the complete variable domain reads NAGVMQNPRHLVRRRGQEARLRCSPMKGHSHVYWYRQLPEEGLKFMVYLQKENIIDESGMPKERFSAEFPKEGPSILRIQQVVRGDSAAYFCASSPTGAPTYEQYFGPGTRLTVT.

V and J are TRBV25-1 and TRBJ1-1; D not certain. CDR3 size: 14 residues. Germline V gene data show CDR1 as MGHDK and CDR2 as SYGVNS. V was cut by 3 bases and J by 2 bases, with 10 bases left in between. The CDR3 bases are TGTGCCAGCAGTGATAGGGTAAGCAACACTGAAGCTTTCTTT. This sequence encodes CASSDRVSNTEAFF.

This chain uses TRBV5-1 with TRBJ2-3; 8 bases are shared with TRBD1. The germline gives CDR1 SGHRS, CDR2 YFSETQ. V lost 3 bases, J lost 0 bases, and 3 bases stayed unmatched. The CDR3 extends over 15 amino acids. CDR3 amino acids: CASSSTGVSTDTQYF. DNA for the CDR3: TGCGCCAGCAGCTCGACAGGGGTTAGCACAGATACGCAGTATTTT. Full variable domain (remainder filled in from reference TRBV5-1 and TRBJ2-3): KAGVTQTPRYLIKTRGQQVTLSCSPISGHRSVSWYQQTPGQGLQFLFEYFSETQRNKGNFPGRFSGRQFSNSRSEMNVSTLELGDSALYLCASSSTGVSTDTQYFGPGTRLTVL.

This clonotype occurred a few times. This chain links TRBV29-1 with TRBJ2-2; TRBD1 is a possible D gene (6 bases). The germline V gene encodes CDR1 SQVTM and CDR2 ANQGSEA. The CDR3 is 13 residues long. V was pared by 7 bases and J by 6 bases, with 15 bases between. CDR3 sequence: CSGTGYSSGELFF. In DNA form, the CDR3 reads TGCAGCGGAACAGGGTACAGTTCCGGGGAGCTGTTTTTT.

This clonotype was observed a handful of times. The chain joins TRBV20-1 to TRBJ2-5, with TRBD2 matching 10 bases. The V and J ends lost 2 bases and 3 bases, in that order; junction bases with no gene match: 3. CDR1 DFQATT and CDR2 SNEGSKA come from the germline V gene (reference sequence). The CDR3 totals 14 residues. The CDR3 region is CSARRGLAEETQYF. The CDR3 nucleotides read TGCAGTGCTAGACGAGGACTAGCGGAAGAGACCCAGTACTTC.

The chain has TRBV29-1 and TRBJ1-3; no reliable D call. Trimming took 3 bases from V and 8 from J, leaving 23 bases between them. The CDR3 is made up of 16 amino acids. CDR1 and CDR2 (germline): SQVTM, ANQGSEA. CDR3 region: CSVDVPGNRKGHTIYF. CDR3 DNA: TGCAGCGTTGACGTGCCGGGGAACAGAAAAGGACACACCATATATTTT.

The genes are TRBV29-1 and TRBJ1-5; D may be TRBD1 (5 bases). V shed 4 bases and J shed 0 bases, with 10 bases lying between them. Germline lookup yields CDR1 SQVTM and CDR2 ANQGSEA. This CDR3 is 14 amino acids long. The CDR3 loop reads CSVGAGNSNQPQHF. The CDR3 nucleotides are TGCAGCGTTGGGGCAGGGAATAGCAATCAGCCCCAGCATTTT.